These 24 T cell receptor beta chains came from one sample sequenced in a study of regulatory T cells in long-lasting Graves disease. To make TCR beta libraries, researchers used iRepertoire HTBI primers and Arm-PCR of CDR3 regions. TCRdb redid the calling of the multiplex PCR reads with MiXCR, one entry per CDR3 protein. The sample consists of a few hundred thousand distinct CDR3 sequences, roughly 17% of them appearing once. This sample's time point: newly diagnosed GD, antithyroid drugs for less than 3 months. Following extraction of RNA from PBMCs, that RNA was used to make the TCR library. This sample also belongs to another study, concerning T cells in Graves' hyperthyroidism and ophthalmopathy.

The sample consisted of peripheral blood mononuclear cells (PBMCs), taken at new diagnosis, from a patient treated with antithyroid drugs. Every receptor here comes from a woman aged 18-30 years with Graves disease.

This clonotype was detected a few times. The V gene is TRBV11-2, the J gene TRBJ1-5; possible D gene TRBD1, 6 bases. The CDR3 sequence is 15 residues long. CDR1 is SGHAT and CDR2 is FQNNGV in the germline V gene. The V gene lost 2 bases and the J gene lost 6 bases, with 14 bases spanning the gap. The CDR3 here is CASSLRGRGTQPQHF. The CDR3, as DNA: TGTGCCAGCAGCTTAAGGGGGAGGGGGACTCAGCCCCAGCATTTT.

This clonotype was counted a few times. This chain links TRBV7-8 with TRBJ2-5; 10 positions agree with TRBD2. V trimming: 0 bases; J trimming: 2 bases; junction bases outside the gene matches: 6. The germline V gene encodes CDR1 SGHVS and CDR2 FQNEAQ. The CDR3 consists of 17 residues. CDR3 amino acids: CASSLALRTSGQETQYF. The CDR3 region has the DNA TGTGCCAGCAGCTTAGCACTCCGGACTAGCGGACAAGAGACCCAGTACTTC. The full variable domain, its missing parts supplied by reference TRBV7-8 and TRBJ2-5, is GAGVSQSPRYKVAKRGQDVALRCDPISGHVSLFWYQQALGQGPEFLTYFQNEAQLDKSGLPSDRFFAERPEGSVSTLKIQRTQQEDSAVYLCASSLALRTSGQETQYFGPGTRLLVL.

This clonotype occurred many times. The chain has TRBV19 and TRBJ1-5; D unclear. Germline V gene data show CDR1 as LNHDA and CDR2 as SQIVND (reference sequence). The CDR3 consists of 14 residues. Deletions cut 3 bases from V and 3 bases from J, with 9 bases between. The DNA of the CDR3 is TGTGCCAGTAGTATGTCCAGAATCAATCAGCCCCAGCATTTT. This sequence encodes CASSMSRINQPQHF.

This clonotype has ten or more counts. The CDR3 loop is CASSTGLAGSETQYF. In nucleotides, the CDR3 is TGTGCCAGCAGCACGGGACTAGCGGGATCAGAGACCCAGTACTTC. V gene TRBV12-3 or TRBV12-4 combines with J gene TRBJ2-5; 13 nucleotides match TRBD2. With V trimmed by 6 bases and J by 4 bases, 5 bases remained unmatched. This CDR3 has 15 residues.

This chain uses TRBV9 with TRBJ1-5; D possibly corresponds to TRBD1 (6 bases). Trimming took off 0 bases at V and 5 bases at J, with 12 bases between the two ends. Germline V gene data show CDR1 as SGDLS and CDR2 as YYNGEE. The CDR3 length is 15 residues. The CDR3 loop is CASSVEGTLYQPQHF. CDR3 nucleotides: TGTGCCAGCAGCGTAGAAGGGACACTATATCAGCCCCAGCATTTT.

This clonotype was picked up many times. The J gene is TRBJ2-3, the V gene TRBV28; 12 bases align to TRBD2. CDR3 length: 16 amino acids. CDR1 is MDHEN, CDR2 SYDVKM, per germline. Losses at the gene ends were 6 bases for V and 1 base for J; bases not matched to a gene: 5. The CDR3, as DNA: TGTGCCAGCAGGACTAGCGGGAGAAGGCGCACAGATACGCAGTATTTT. It codes for CASRTSGRRRTDTQYF.

The chain has TRBV6-1 and TRBJ2-7; 10 bases line up with TRBD2. The CDR3 contains 18 residues. After removal of 5 bases from V and 4 bases from J, the junction contained 17 bases not matched to a gene. From germline, CDR1 is MNHNS and CDR2 SASEGT. For the CDR3, the DNA is TGTGCCAGCAGTCGGCTAGCGGGAGCCCCGGGTCGGGGGTACGAGCAGTACTTC. This encodes CASSRLAGAPGRGYEQYF.

This clonotype was detected many times. DNA for the CDR3: TGTGCCAGCCGAACCGGGACAGGGGGCAACGAGCAGTACTTC. This translates into CASRTGTGGNEQYF. This chain links TRBV11-2 with TRBJ2-7, with TRBD1 identical over 12 bases. The germline CDR1 and CDR2 sequences are SGHAT and FQNNGV. CDR3 length: 14 residues. V gave up 8 bases and J gave up 5 bases; unmatched junction bases: 7.

This clonotype was counted ten times or more. The chain recombines TRBV2 with TRBJ1-1; no definite D call. CDR3 length equals 11 residues. V lost 4 bases to trimming and J lost 3 bases, with 3 bases between them. Per germline, CDR1 SNHLY and CDR2 FYNNEI. The CDR3 DNA reads as TGTGCCAGCAGTGTTCACACTGAAGCTTTCTTT. This encodes CASSVHTEAFF.

Ten or more counts support this clonotype. The chain couples TRBV20-1 to TRBJ2-1; 13 bases map to TRBD2. J gave up 2 bases and V 1 base, and 5 bases lay outside the gene matches. There are 17 residues in the CDR3. Per germline, CDR1 DFQATT and CDR2 SNEGSKA (reference sequence). This chain's CDR3 is CSARGGLAGVPYNEQFF. The CDR3 region has the DNA TGCAGTGCTAGAGGCGGACTAGCGGGAGTCCCCTACAATGAGCAGTTCTTC.

The chain combines TRBV7-2 with TRBJ1-4; D may be TRBD1 (5 bases). V lost 1 base and J 6 bases, leaving 9 bases between the germline ends. Germline V gene sequence: CDR1 SGHTA, CDR2 FQGNSA. CDR3 length equals 14 residues. As DNA, the CDR3 is TGTGCCAGCAGCTTAGGCAGGGACTATGAAAAACTGTTTTTT. It codes for CASSLGRDYEKLFF.

This clonotype was observed at least ten times. The junction departs from the called germline gene at one end, perhaps through a read error. The chain uses TRBV7-2 and TRBJ2-1; 7 bases are a match to TRBD2. The CDR3 runs to 15 residues. Germline V lookup: CDR1 SGHTA, CDR2 FQGNSA. CDR3 region: CASSQARDYYNEQFF. The CDR3 DNA reads TGCGCCAGCAGCCAAGCCCGGGACTACTACAATGAGCAGTTCTTC.

The chain recombines TRBV7-3 with TRBJ1-4; 8 bases are shared with TRBD1. This CDR3 is 15 amino acids long. V gave up 4 bases and J gave up 8 bases; unmatched junction bases: 9. Germline assignment: CDR1 SGHTA and CDR2 FQGTGA. The CDR3 reads CASSSTGADGEKLFF. CDR3 DNA sequence: TGTGCCAGCAGCTCGACAGGGGCGGATGGAGAAAAACTGTTTTTT.

The genes are TRBV11-2 and TRBJ2-2, with 7 bases fitting TRBD2. The CDR3 totals 13 residues. J gave up 6 bases and V 5 bases, and 3 bases lay outside the gene matches. CDR1 SGHAT and CDR2 FQNNGV come from the germline V gene. The CDR3 region has the DNA TGTGCCAGCAGCAGCGGGGTTGCCGGGGAGCTGTTTTTT. It yields the protein CASSSGVAGELFF. The full variable domain, rest sourced from reference TRBV11-2 and TRBJ2-2, is EAGVAQSPRYKIIEKRQSVAFWCNPISGHATLYWYQQILGQGPKLLIQFQNNGVVDDSQLPKDRFSAERLKGVDSTLKIQPAKLEDSAVYLCASSSGVAGELFFGEGSRLTVL.

The chain joins TRBV12-3 or TRBV12-4 to TRBJ2-1; D possibly matches TRBD1 or TRBD2 (6 bases each). V shed 3 bases and J shed 0 bases, with 12 bases lying between them. The CDR3 contains 16 residues. CDR3 region: CASSLGGQSSYNEQFF. CDR3 coding DNA: TGTGCCAGCAGTTTGGGGGGCCAGAGCTCCTACAATGAGCAGTTCTTC.

This clonotype was seen at least ten times. This chain uses TRBV11-2 with TRBJ2-1, with 9 bases matching TRBD1. This CDR3 has 15 amino acids. Germline values: CDR1 SGHAT, CDR2 FQNNGV. With V trimmed by 2 bases and J by 5 bases, 4 bases remained unmatched. The CDR3 DNA follows: TGTGCCAGCAGCTTAAAGGGACAGGGCCACAATGAGCAGTTCTTC. Translating it yields CASSLKGQGHNEQFF. Filled out from reference TRBV11-2 and TRBJ2-1, the complete variable domain reads EAGVAQSPRYKIIEKRQSVAFWCNPISGHATLYWYQQILGQGPKLLIQFQNNGVVDDSQLPKDRFSAERLKGVDSTLKIQPAKLEDSAVYLCASSLKGQGHNEQFFGPGTRLTVL.

Comment on this clonotype: With a much larger clone just one base away, this may be a read error. The chain is built from TRBV30 and TRBJ2-1; no firm D call. The CDR3 runs to 12 residues. Between the trimmed V and J ends, which lost 3 bases and 10 bases, there was a span of 13 bases. Per the germline V gene, CDR1 is GTSNPN and CDR2 is SVGIG (reference sequence). The DNA of the CDR3 is TGTGCCTGGAGCAACGGCATCTACGAGCAGTTCTTC. It encodes CAWSNGIYEQFF.

This clonotype was seen repeatedly, ten times or more. The chain links TRBV7-3 to TRBJ2-1; D tentatively fits TRBD1 or TRBD2 (6 bases each). The CDR3 is 12 residues long. Germline lookup yields CDR1 SGHTA and CDR2 FQGTGA. V lost 5 bases and J lost 12, with 14 bases in between. CDR3 residues: CASSDRGLGQFF. CDR3 DNA: TGTGCCAGCAGCGACCGGGGGCTTGGGCAGTTCTTC.

The genes are TRBV6-1 and TRBJ2-3; D may be TRBD2 (5 bases). The end of the DNA aligns better with TRBJ2-7, so the J call may be wrong. The length of the CDR3 is 17 residues. Germline-derived CDR1 and CDR2 are MNHNS and SASEGT. The CDR3, as DNA: TGTGCCAGCAGCCGACACGGCCTTGTAGCGAAGCGGTACGAGCAGTACTTC. The encoded protein is CASSRHGLVAKRYEQYF.

This clonotype was counted only a few times. The J gene is TRBJ2-7, the V gene TRBV30, with D maybe TRBD1 (5 bases). The CDR3 is 12 amino acids. V lost 3 bases to trimming and J lost 3 bases, with 9 bases between them. Germline V gene data show CDR1 as GTSNPN and CDR2 as SVGIG (reference sequence). CDR3 in amino acids: CAWRTDRYEQYF. CDR3 sequence (DNA): TGTGCCTGGAGGACAGACCGCTACGAGCAGTACTTC.

In this sample, this clonotype turned up many times. V gene TRBV14 combines with J gene TRBJ2-3; TRBD1 agrees at 7 bases. V gave up 0 bases and J gave up 3 bases; unmatched junction bases: 12. CDR3 length: 18 amino acids. The germline CDR1 and CDR2 sequences are SGHDN and FVKESK. CDR3 loop: CASSQEGGTVQVTDTQYF. The CDR3 DNA is TGTGCCAGCAGCCAAGAAGGTGGGACAGTCCAAGTTACAGATACGCAGTATTTT. The full variable domain, completed using reference TRBV14 and TRBJ2-3, is EAGVTQFPSHSVIEKGQTVTLRCDPISGHDNLYWYRRVMGKEIKFLLHFVKESKQDESGMPNNRFLAERTGGTYSTLKVQPAELEDSGVYFCASSQEGGTVQVTDTQYFGPGTRLTVL.

This sequence joins TRBV19 and TRBJ1-5; a weak D match, TRBD1 (5 bases). The CDR3 is 15 amino acids. Germline loops: CDR1 LNHDA, CDR2 SQIVND (reference sequence). V dropped 1 base and J dropped 3 bases, with 10 bases sitting between them. The CDR3 DNA follows: TGTGCCAGTAGTATAGGGTACAGGCCCAATCAGCCCCAGCATTTT. It codes for CASSIGYRPNQPQHF. The entire variable domain, with the rest obtained from reference TRBV19 and TRBJ1-5, is as follows: DGGITQSPKYLFRKEGQNVTLSCEQNLNHDAMYWYRQDPGQGLRLIYYSQIVNDFQKGDIAEGYSVSREKKESFPLTVTSAQKNPTAFYLCASSIGYRPNQPQHFGDGTRLSIL.

This clonotype was detected only a few times. The V gene is TRBV7-8, the J gene TRBJ1-4; unclear D gene. In germline, CDR1 is SGHVS, CDR2 FQNEAQ. This CDR3 contains 18 residues. Trimming stripped 2 bases from V and 0 bases from J, with 16 bases between. CDR3 loop: CASSLRVGGFATNEKLFF. CDR3 coding DNA: TGTGCCAGCAGCTTACGGGTGGGAGGCTTTGCAACTAATGAAAAACTGTTTTTT.

This clonotype was seen ten or more times. CDR3 DNA: TGTGCCAGCAGCCCGGGTTTCTACTACGAGCAGTACTTC. Protein sequence: CASSPGFYYEQYF. J is TRBJ2-7 and V is TRBV27; D call uncertain. The CDR3 sequence is 13 residues long. V gave up 6 bases and J gave up 3 bases, with 12 bases separating them. From germline, CDR1 is MNHEY and CDR2 SMNVEV (reference sequence).